What follows is one T cell receptor (beta chain) and its context. Peripheral blood came from all dose cohorts at three timepoints. This entry is derived from a study of OX40 agonist ivuxolimab in advanced cancers. TCRdb's table, derived via immunoSEQ multiplex PCR, lists solely in-frame clones and lacks some. The sample records 60,000 or so clones, 86% being singletons. Germline V gene sequence: CDR1 SGHRS, CDR2 YFSETQ. The V end was cut by 2 bases, the J end by 0 bases, with 5 bases between. The CDR3 runs 13 residues. The source of this sequence is an adult with an advanced solid tumor such as melanoma, head and neck, liver or kidney cancer. The chain employs TRBV5-1 and TRBJ1-1; D is ambiguous. The material sequenced was CD4+ or CD8+ T cells sorted from blood, taken in a trial of the OX40 agonist ivuxolimab. This CDR3 is CASSLRLNTEAFF. Here the CDR3 DNA reads TGCGCCAGCAGCTTAAGGCTGAACACTGAAGCTTTCTTT.